The entry below describes one T cell receptor beta chain. Its antigen specificity is not known. Within one base of it there is no much larger clone, and no base qualities were kept. V lost 1 base and J lost 7 bases, and the count of bases not matched to a germline gene is 12. CDR1 and CDR2, looked up from the germline V gene (reference sequence), are MNHEY and SMNVEV. The CDR3 goes from the cysteine to the phenylalanine over 17 residues. CDR3 DNA only is kept here, 51 bases in frame from base 1. These data come from a study of blood T cell repertoires in COVID-19 (dated by TCRdb to 2020 to 2022). Concerning the study at large: Samples covering the acute and convalescent phases of COVID-19 were provided by collaborators in the United States, Italy and Spain. The prospective study material was composed of cDNA or gDNA derived from T cells, B-cell-depleted T cells, or PBMCs. The dataset comprised deeply sampled blood TCRbeta repertoires from subjects exposed to, actively infected with, or recovered from COVID-19. The sample metadata nearly always contained a de-identified subject ID, COVID-19 status, age in years and sex. Samples were obtained from the ongoing ImmuneRACE study (first 160 participants) and from 1,254 subjects provided by 6 global collaborators. Where HLA class I and class II types were available, the types were taken from metadata supplied by the sample provider, not from assay-based typing. The repertoires were made available in a free public database intended to serve as a resource for research on the immune response to SARS-CoV-2.

TCRbeta CDR3 regions were amplified from genomic DNA by means of the immunoSEQ Assay, a bias-controlled multiplex PCR. The source study handled its data this way. The number of nucleated cells in each sample was estimated from the amplification of reference gene primers within the assay. To quantify the absolute abundance of each unique TCRbeta CDR3 rearrangement, sequence reads were collapsed and filtered. For each sample, productive Simpson clonality was calculated as the square root of Simpson's diversity index over productive rearrangements. TCRdb stores this immuneACCESS table with in-frame sequences only. Part of the clones is absent; in the studies checked, under half of the shortfall reflects unresolved V genes, and no reason is known for the rest. Clone size and V and J calls were adopted from that table, with D and trimming inferred from the DNA. The sample records fewer than 350,000 clones, 86% of which are singletons. About 4.2% of the sample is taken by the ten largest.

Results and caveats for the whole study, not just this receptor: How much clinical and demographic metadata was included differed by source and by participant, and the metadata was provided uncurated.

In the prospective study, participants were about 18 to 100 years old, resided in around 25 geographic areas of the United States, and were enrolled through a virtual design. To assign participants to cohorts, the prospective study relied on clinical history that participants themselves reported in a screening survey and a study questionnaire. In the prospective study, mobile phlebotomists collected whole blood, serum and a nasopharyngeal or oropharyngeal swab from each participant. Additional blood draws and questionnaires over an approximately two-month period could optionally be provided by prospective study participants. Before DNA extraction, prospective study blood samples were shipped either frozen or at room temperature.

The clonotype was recovered from a middle-aged woman with acute COVID-19. The specimen was PBMCs or T cells enriched from blood (not recorded which). Here the chain combines TRBV27 and TRBJ2-2; TRBD2 agrees with 7 junctional bases. The DNA sequence reads TGTGCCAGCAGTTTATTGGGAGTGCGGGAGTATAGCGGGGAGCTGTTTTTT. Translated, it reads CASSLLGVREYSGELFF.